Presented here are 21 T cell receptor beta chains from one specimen sequenced in a study of regulatory T cells in long-lasting Graves disease. Arm-PCR of CDR3 regions and iRepertoire HTBI primers were used to build TCR beta libraries. TCRdb ran MiXCR on the multiplex PCR reads and lists one entry per CDR3 protein. The sample contains hundreds of thousands of distinct CDR3 sequences, around 20% of which appear only once. The time point is: persistent/refractory GD, antithyroid drugs over 5 years with positive TRAb. From PBMCs, RNA was extracted and then used to make the TCR library. The sample consisted of peripheral blood mononuclear cells (PBMCs), taken when the disease was refractory, from a patient treated with antithyroid drugs. These receptors all come from a female donor with Graves disease.

The chain joins TRBV12-3 or TRBV12-4 to TRBJ1-2; 10 bases match TRBD1. The CDR3 covers 17 residues. The V and J ends lost 5 bases and 2 bases, in that order; junction bases with no gene match: 11. The CDR3 reads CASSRGDRGNYNYGYTF. CDR3 sequence (DNA): TGTGCCAGCAGTCGCGGGGACAGGGGAAACTACAACTATGGCTACACCTTC.

There are many counts of this clonotype. The chain combines TRBV3-1 with TRBJ2-7, with 11 bases fitting TRBD2. CDR1 and CDR2 (germline): LGHDT, YNNKEL (reference sequence). After removal of 6 bases from V and 5 bases from J, the junction contained 9 bases not matched to a gene. This CDR3 spans 15 amino acids. The chain's CDR3 is CASSPGLAGFHEQYF. In DNA form, the CDR3 reads TGTGCCAGCAGTCCCGGACTAGCGGGTTTCCACGAGCAGTACTTC.

The rearrangement joins TRBV15 to TRBJ2-2, with no clear D. The CDR3 covers 13 residues. V was cut by 0 bases and J by 7 bases, with 6 bases left in between. Germline V gene data show CDR1 as LNHNV and CDR2 as YYDKDF (reference sequence). The CDR3 loop reads CATSRESDGELFF. The DNA for the CDR3 is TGTGCCACCAGCAGAGAATCGGACGGGGAGCTGTTTTTT. Together with reference TRBV15 and TRBJ2-2, the CDR3 gives the full variable domain: DAMVIQNPRYQVTQFGKPVTLSCSQTLNHNVMYWYQQKSSQAPKLLFHYYDKDFNNEADTPDNFQSRRPNTSFCFLDIRSPGLGDTAMYLCATSRESDGELFFGEGSRLTVL.

V and J are TRBV7-2 and TRBJ2-2; D is perhaps TRBD2 (6 bases). The V end was cut by 6 bases, the J end by 6 bases, with 23 bases between. The CDR3 runs to 17 residues. Germline V CDR1 and CDR2: SGHTA, FQGNSA. The CDR3 reads CASRIIGAGRFPGELFF. The CDR3 DNA follows: TGTGCCAGCAGGATAATTGGAGCGGGTCGTTTTCCCGGGGAGCTGTTTTTT.

A note on this clonotype: A read error may be the cause here, since a much bigger clone is one base away. The CDR3 DNA sequence: TGTGCCAGCAGACCCGGGGCAGAGAACACCGGGGAGCTGTTTTTT. Its protein product is CASRPGAENTGELFF. The chain recombines TRBV6-1 with TRBJ2-2; either TRBD1 or TRBD2 may fit D (5 bases each). Trimming removed 6 bases at V and 1 base at J, with 12 bases between. Germline V gene data show CDR1 as MNHNS and CDR2 as SASEGT. The CDR3 spans 15 residues.

This clonotype turned up a few times. This chain connects TRBV6-2 or TRBV6-3 to TRBJ2-7; the D gene is possibly TRBD2 (6 bases). Per the germline V gene, CDR1 is MNHEY and CDR2 is SVGEGT. CDR3 length: 15 amino acids. The V end lost 6 bases, the J end lost 7 bases, and 22 bases lay between the germline ends. The CDR3 protein is CASSLRTISVGEQYF. The CDR3 DNA reads as TGTGCCAGCAGCCTTAGGACTATTTCAGTGGGAGAGCAGTACTTC.

This clonotype was counted at least ten times. The chain has TRBV24-1 and TRBJ1-2, with no clear D. The CDR3 is made up of 12 amino acids. Germline assignment: CDR1 KGHDR and CDR2 SFDVKD. V was clipped by 3 bases and J by 4 bases, with 5 bases between them. The CDR3 DNA reads TGTGCCACCAGTGATCCTGCCTATGGCTACACCTTC. Translated, it gives CATSDPAYGYTF.

V and J are TRBV28 and TRBJ1-6, with 9 bases that match TRBD1. Trimming at V came to 2 bases and at J to 7 bases, leaving 6 bases not matched to a gene. The CDR3 is 16 amino acids. Per germline, CDR1 MDHEN and CDR2 SYDVKM. The CDR3 spells CASSLTGTGSNSPLHF. The CDR3 DNA reads TGTGCCAGCAGTTTAACCGGGACAGGGTCCAATTCACCCCTCCACTTT.

The table lists this clonotype with a few counts. This sequence joins TRBV9 and TRBJ2-7, with 12 nucleotides matching TRBD2. V shed 4 bases and J 5 bases; nucleotides not matched to a gene: 7. This CDR3 has 15 residues. Germline CDR1 SGDLS, CDR2 YYNGEE. This CDR3 reads CASSRLAGVTHEQYF. The CDR3 nucleotides are TGTGCCAGCAGCCGACTAGCGGGAGTCACCCACGAGCAGTACTTC. The full variable domain, its missing parts supplied by reference TRBV9 and TRBJ2-7, is DSGVTQTPKHLITATGQRVTLRCSPRSGDLSVYWYQQSLDQGLQFLIQYYNGEERAKGNILERFSAQQFPDLHSELNLSSLELGDSALYFCASSRLAGVTHEQYFGPGTRLTVT.

Comments on this clonotype: The germline gene is not matched at one end of the junction; a read error may be the cause. This chain links TRBV12-3 or TRBV12-4 with TRBJ2-3, with D unresolved. This CDR3 spans 15 amino acids. The CDR3 is CASNLRALGTDTQYF. The CDR3 DNA follows: TGTGCCAGCAATTTACGGGCCTTGGGGACAGATACGCAGTATTTT.

This clonotype was counted a few times. CDR3 DNA sequence: TGTGCCAGTAGTTTGGCAGGGCACATGGGGCCCCAGCATTTT. It codes for CASSLAGHMGPQHF. The J gene is TRBJ1-5, the V gene TRBV19; tentative D call: TRBD1 (5 bases). The CDR3 has 14 amino acids. Germline CDR1 reads LNHDA; CDR2 reads SQIVND (reference sequence). Trimming stripped 5 bases from V and 9 bases from J, with 17 bases between.

The table lists this clonotype with many counts. The genes are TRBV27 and TRBJ2-7, with D perhaps TRBD1 (5 bases). Looked up from germline, CDR1 is MNHEY and CDR2 is SMNVEV (reference sequence). This CDR3 is 14 amino acids long. V was cut by 0 bases and J by 3 bases, with 9 bases left in between. CDR3 bases: TGTGCCAGCAGTTTATCGGGGCAGAACTACGAGCAGTACTTC. Translating it yields CASSLSGQNYEQYF.

In DNA form, the CDR3 reads TGTGCCACCAGCCCACACCGCTCGAGACCCCAGTACTTC. It specifies CATSPHRSRPQYF. The genes are TRBV15 and TRBJ2-5; D uncertain. Germline V gives CDR1 LNHNV, CDR2 YYDKDF (reference sequence). There are 13 residues in the CDR3. The ends were cut back, 5 bases at V and 9 bases at J, with 16 bases in the middle. The full variable domain, in which reference TRBV15 and TRBJ2-5 provide the parts outside the CDR3, is DAMVIQNPRYQVTQFGKPVTLSCSQTLNHNVMYWYQQKSSQAPKLLFHYYDKDFNNEADTPDNFQSRRPNTSFCFLDIRSPGLGDTAMYLCATSPHRSRPQYFGPGTRLLVL.

The chain has TRBV19 and TRBJ2-7; perhaps TRBD1 as D (7 bases). CDR1 and CDR2 (germline): LNHDA, SQIVND (reference sequence). There are 14 residues in the CDR3. For the CDR3, the DNA is TGTGCAACAAGGCGGGACAGATCTACCTACGAGCAGTACTTC. It yields the protein CATRRDRSTYEQYF.

The CDR3 DNA is TGTGCCAGCATTTCTCCCTTAACCGGGACAGGGCCCTACGAGCAGTACTTC. Its protein is CASISPLTGTGPYEQYF. The chain carries TRBV6-1 and TRBJ2-7; 9 positions match TRBD1. The trim removed 7 bases at V and 2 bases at J, leaving 15 bases unmatched. In germline, CDR1 is MNHNS, CDR2 SASEGT. The CDR3 length is 17 residues.

This clonotype has more than one count but fewer than ten. The chain recombines TRBV18 with TRBJ2-7, with D maybe TRBD1 (5 bases). The germline V and J ends were trimmed by 1 base and 2 bases, with 9 bases remaining between them. The CDR3 spans 14 residues. Germline CDR1 is KGHSH and CDR2 is LQKENI. The CDR3 is CASSPLRQTYEQYF. In nucleotides, the CDR3 is TGTGCCAGCTCACCACTGAGACAGACCTACGAGCAGTACTTC.

The chain combines TRBV27 with TRBJ2-1, with 10 bases fitting TRBD1. Germline CDR1 MNHEY, CDR2 SMNVEV (reference sequence). This CDR3 is built from 15 residues. V was pared by 6 bases and J by 4 bases, with 6 bases of the junction left unmatched. The DNA for the CDR3 is TGTGCCAGCAGCACTGACAGGGGGCGATACAATGAGCAGTTCTTC. Translated, it gives CASSTDRGRYNEQFF.

The CDR3 DNA reads as TGTGCCAGCAGTGACTGGTTGTATGGCTACACCTTC. Translated, it gives CASSDWLYGYTF. The chain employs TRBV25-1 and TRBJ1-2; no reliable D call. Between the trimmed V and J ends, which lost 3 bases and 5 bases, there was a span of 7 bases. The CDR3 covers 12 residues. CDR1 MGHDK and CDR2 SYGVNS come from the germline V gene.

This clonotype was picked up many times. The gene calls are TRBV6-1 and TRBJ1-2; perhaps TRBD1 as D (6 bases). Germline V gives CDR1 MNHNS, CDR2 SASEGT. The V end lost 4 bases, the J end lost 4 bases, and 10 bases lay between the germline ends. The CDR3 is made up of 13 amino acids. The CDR3 loop is CASSVDRSYGYTF. The CDR3 DNA reads TGTGCCAGCAGTGTTGACAGGAGCTATGGCTACACCTTC.

This clonotype was picked up many times. V usage is TRBV2 and J usage is TRBJ1-1, with 8 nucleotides matching TRBD1. The CDR3 covers 13 residues. The trim removed 7 bases at V and 5 bases at J, leaving 6 bases unmatched. Germline CDR1 and CDR2: SNHLY and FYNNEI. The CDR3 protein is CASNVDRGTEAFF. CDR3 sequence (DNA): TGTGCCAGCAACGTTGACAGGGGTACTGAAGCTTTCTTT.

This clonotype was observed many times. DNA for the CDR3: TGCAGCATGACAGGAGGAGAGACCCAGTACTTC. It encodes CSMTGGETQYF. The V gene is TRBV29-1, the J gene TRBJ2-5; TRBD1 might be the D (6 bases). V lost 8 bases, J lost 4 bases, and 11 bases lay in between. Looked up from germline, CDR1 is SQVTM and CDR2 is ANQGSEA. The CDR3 runs 11 residues.